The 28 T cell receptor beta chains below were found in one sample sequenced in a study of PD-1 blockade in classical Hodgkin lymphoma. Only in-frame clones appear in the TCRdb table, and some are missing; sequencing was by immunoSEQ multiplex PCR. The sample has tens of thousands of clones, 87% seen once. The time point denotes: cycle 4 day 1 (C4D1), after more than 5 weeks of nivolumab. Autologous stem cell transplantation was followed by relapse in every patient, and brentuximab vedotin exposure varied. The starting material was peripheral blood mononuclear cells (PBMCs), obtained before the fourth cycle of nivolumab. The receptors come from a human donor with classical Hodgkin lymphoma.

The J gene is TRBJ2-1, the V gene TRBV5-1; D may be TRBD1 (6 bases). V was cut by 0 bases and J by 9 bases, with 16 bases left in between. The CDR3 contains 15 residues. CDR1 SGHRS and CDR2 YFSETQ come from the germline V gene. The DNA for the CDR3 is TGCGCCAGCAGCTTGGCCAGGGGCCAGGGCGGTGAGCAGTTCTTC. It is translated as CASSLARGQGGEQFF.

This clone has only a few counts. The CDR3 DNA is TGTGCCAGCAGCCTTACGACAGGGGACTATGGCTACACCTTC. It codes for CASSLTTGDYGYTF. The chain employs TRBV6-5 and TRBJ1-2; TRBD1 matches at 8 bases. CDR1 MNHEY and CDR2 SVGAGI come from the germline V gene. The CDR3 runs to 14 residues. The trim removed 6 bases at V and 3 bases at J, leaving 6 bases unmatched.

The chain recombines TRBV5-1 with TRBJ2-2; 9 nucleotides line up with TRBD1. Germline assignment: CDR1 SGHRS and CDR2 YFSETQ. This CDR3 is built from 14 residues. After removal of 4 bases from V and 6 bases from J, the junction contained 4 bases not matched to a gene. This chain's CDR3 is CASSPTGGSGELFF. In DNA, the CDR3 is TGCGCCAGCAGCCCAACAGGGGGCTCCGGGGAGCTGTTTTTT.

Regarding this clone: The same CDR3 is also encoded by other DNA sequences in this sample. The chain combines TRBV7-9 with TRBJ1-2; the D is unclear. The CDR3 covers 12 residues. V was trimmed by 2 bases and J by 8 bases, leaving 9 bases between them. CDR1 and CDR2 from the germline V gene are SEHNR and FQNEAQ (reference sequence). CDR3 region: CASSLTEYGYTF. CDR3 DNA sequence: TGTGCCAGCAGCTTAACTGAGTACGGCTACACCTTC.

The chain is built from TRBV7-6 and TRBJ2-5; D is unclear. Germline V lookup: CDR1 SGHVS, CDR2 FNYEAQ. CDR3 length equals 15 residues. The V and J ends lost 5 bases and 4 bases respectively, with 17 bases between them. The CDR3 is CASSADNTALETQYF. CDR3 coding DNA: TGTGCCAGCAGCGCCGACAACACCGCCCTAGAGACCCAGTACTTC.

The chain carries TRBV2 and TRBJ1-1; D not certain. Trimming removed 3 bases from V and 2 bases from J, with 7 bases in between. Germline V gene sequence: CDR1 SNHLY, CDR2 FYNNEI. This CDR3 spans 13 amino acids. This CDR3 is CASSDWRNTEAFF. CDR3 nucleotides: TGTGCCAGCAGTGATTGGAGAAACACTGAAGCTTTCTTT.

Here the CDR3 DNA reads TGCGCCAGCAGCTCCGGACAGGCTAAAACCTACGAGCAGTACTTC. Encoded protein: CASSSGQAKTYEQYF. J is TRBJ2-7 and V is TRBV5-1; TRBD1 matches at 7 bases. CDR1 and CDR2 from the germline V gene are SGHRS and YFSETQ. The ends lost 3 bases at V and 2 bases at J; junction bases unmatched: 8. This CDR3 region has 15 residues.

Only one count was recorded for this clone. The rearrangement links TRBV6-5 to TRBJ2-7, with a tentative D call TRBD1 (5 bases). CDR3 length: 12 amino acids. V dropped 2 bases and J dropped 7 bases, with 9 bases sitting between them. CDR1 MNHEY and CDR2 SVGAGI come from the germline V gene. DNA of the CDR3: TGTGCCAGCAGTTACCAAAAGGGGGAGCAGTACTTC. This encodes CASSYQKGEQYF.

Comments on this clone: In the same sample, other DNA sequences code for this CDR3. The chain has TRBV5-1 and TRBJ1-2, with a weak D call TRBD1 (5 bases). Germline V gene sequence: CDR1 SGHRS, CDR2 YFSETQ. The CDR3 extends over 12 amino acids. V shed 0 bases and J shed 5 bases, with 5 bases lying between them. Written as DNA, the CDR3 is TGCGCCAGCAGCTTGGAGGGGTATGGCTACACCTTC. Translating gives CASSLEGYGYTF. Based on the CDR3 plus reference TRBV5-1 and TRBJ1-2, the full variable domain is KAGVTQTPRYLIKTRGQQVTLSCSPISGHRSVSWYQQTPGQGLQFLFEYFSETQRNKGNFPGRFSGRQFSNSRSEMNVSTLELGDSALYLCASSLEGYGYTFGSGTRLTVV.

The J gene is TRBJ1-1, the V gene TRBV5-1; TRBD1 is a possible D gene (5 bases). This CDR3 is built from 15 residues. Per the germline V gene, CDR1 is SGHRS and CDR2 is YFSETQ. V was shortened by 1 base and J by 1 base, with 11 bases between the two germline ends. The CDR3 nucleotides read TGCGCCAGCAGCTTGTTCGCCGGGGCGAACACTGAAGCTTTCTTT. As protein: CASSLFAGANTEAFF.

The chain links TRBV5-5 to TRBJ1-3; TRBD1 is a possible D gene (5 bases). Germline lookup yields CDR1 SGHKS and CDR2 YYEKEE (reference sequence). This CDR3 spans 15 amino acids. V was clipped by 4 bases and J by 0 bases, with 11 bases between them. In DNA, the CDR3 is TGTGCCAGCAGCCGGGACGGCCTCTCTGGAAACACCATATATTTT. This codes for CASSRDGLSGNTIYF.

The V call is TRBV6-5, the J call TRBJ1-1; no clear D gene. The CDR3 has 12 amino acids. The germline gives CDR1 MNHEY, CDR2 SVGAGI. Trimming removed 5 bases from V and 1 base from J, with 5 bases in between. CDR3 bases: TGTGCCAGCAGTCGGGGGAACACTGAAGCTTTCTTT. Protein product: CASSRGNTEAFF.

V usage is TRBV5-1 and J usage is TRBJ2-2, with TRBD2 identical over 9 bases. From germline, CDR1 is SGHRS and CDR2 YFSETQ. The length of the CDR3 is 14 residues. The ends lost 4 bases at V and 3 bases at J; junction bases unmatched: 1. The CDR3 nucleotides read TGCGCCAGCAGCCCTAGCGGGGACACCGGGGAGCTGTTTTTT. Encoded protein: CASSPSGDTGELFF.

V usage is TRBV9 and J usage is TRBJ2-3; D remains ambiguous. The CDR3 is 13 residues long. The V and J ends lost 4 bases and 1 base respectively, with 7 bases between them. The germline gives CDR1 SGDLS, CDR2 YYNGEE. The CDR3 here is CASSPPGTDTQYF. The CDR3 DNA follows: TGTGCCAGCAGCCCTCCTGGCACAGATACGCAGTATTTT.

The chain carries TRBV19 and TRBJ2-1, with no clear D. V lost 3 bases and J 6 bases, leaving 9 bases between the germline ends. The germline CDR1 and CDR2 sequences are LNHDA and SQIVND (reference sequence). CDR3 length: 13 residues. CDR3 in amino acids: CASSIPNVNEQFF. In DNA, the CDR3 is TGTGCCAGTAGTATCCCCAACGTCAATGAGCAGTTCTTC. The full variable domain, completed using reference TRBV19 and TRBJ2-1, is DGGITQSPKYLFRKEGQNVTLSCEQNLNHDAMYWYRQDPGQGLRLIYYSQIVNDFQKGDIAEGYSVSREKKESFPLTVTSAQKNPTAFYLCASSIPNVNEQFFGPGTRLTVL.

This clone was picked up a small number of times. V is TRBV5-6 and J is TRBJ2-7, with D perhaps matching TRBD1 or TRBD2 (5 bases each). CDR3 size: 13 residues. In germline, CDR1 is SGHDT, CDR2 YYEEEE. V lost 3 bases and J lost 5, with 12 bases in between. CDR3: CASSWGWRDEQYF. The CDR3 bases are TGTGCCAGCAGCTGGGGGTGGCGGGACGAGCAGTACTTC.

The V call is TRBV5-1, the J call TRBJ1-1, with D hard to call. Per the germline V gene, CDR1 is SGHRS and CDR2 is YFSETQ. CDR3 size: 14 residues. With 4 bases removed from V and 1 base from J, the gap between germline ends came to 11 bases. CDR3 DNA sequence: TGCGCCAGCAGCCAAGACGTGGGGAACACTGAAGCTTTCTTT. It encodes CASSQDVGNTEAFF.

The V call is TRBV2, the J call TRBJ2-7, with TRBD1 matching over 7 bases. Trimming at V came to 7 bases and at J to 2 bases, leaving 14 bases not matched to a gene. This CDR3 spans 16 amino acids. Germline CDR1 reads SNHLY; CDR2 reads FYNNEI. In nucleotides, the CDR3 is TGTGCCAGCAAGCACCCACCCGGGACAGCTACCTACGAGCAGTACTTC. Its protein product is CASKHPPGTATYEQYF.

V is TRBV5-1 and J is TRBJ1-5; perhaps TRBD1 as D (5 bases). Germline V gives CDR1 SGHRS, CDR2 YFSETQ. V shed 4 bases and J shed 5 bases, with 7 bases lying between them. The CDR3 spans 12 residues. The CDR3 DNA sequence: TGCGCCAGCAGCCTAGGGGATCAGCCCCAGCATTTT. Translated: CASSLGDQPQHF.

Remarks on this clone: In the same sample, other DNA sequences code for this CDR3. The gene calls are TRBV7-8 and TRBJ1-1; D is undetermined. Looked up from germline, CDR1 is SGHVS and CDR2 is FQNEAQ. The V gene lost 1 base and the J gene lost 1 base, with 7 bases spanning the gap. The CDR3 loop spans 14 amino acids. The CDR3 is CASSLVGGNTEAFF. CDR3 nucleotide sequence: TGTGCCAGCAGCTTAGTCGGTGGGAACACTGAAGCTTTCTTT.

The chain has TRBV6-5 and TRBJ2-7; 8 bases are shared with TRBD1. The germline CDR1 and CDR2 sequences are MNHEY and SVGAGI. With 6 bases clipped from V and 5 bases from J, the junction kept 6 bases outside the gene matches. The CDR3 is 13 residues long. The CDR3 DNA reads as TGTGCCAGCAGCGAGACAGGGGCGAACGAGCAGTACTTC. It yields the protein CASSETGANEQYF.

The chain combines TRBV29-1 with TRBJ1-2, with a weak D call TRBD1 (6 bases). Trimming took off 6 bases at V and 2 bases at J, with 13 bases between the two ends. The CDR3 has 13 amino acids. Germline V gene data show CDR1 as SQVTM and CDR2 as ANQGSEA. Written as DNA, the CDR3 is TGCAGCGTCTCGACAGGTACAAACTATGGCTACACCTTC. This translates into CSVSTGTNYGYTF.

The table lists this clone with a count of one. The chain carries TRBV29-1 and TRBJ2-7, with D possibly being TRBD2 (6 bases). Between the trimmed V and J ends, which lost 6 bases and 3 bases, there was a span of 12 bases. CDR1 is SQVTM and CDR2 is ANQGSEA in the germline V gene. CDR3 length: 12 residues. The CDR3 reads CSVGGPSYEQYF. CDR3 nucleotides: TGCAGCGTGGGAGGCCCTAGCTACGAGCAGTACTTC.

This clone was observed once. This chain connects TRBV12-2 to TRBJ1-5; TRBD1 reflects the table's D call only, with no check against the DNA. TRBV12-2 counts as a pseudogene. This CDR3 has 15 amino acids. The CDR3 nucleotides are TGTGCAAGTCGCCAAACCAGGGGCGGCAATCAGCCCCAGCATTTT. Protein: CASRQTRGGNQPQHF.

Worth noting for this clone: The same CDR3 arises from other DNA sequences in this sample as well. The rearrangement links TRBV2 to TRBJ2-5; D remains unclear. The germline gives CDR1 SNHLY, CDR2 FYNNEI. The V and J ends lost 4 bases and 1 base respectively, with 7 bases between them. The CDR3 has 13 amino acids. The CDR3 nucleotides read TGTGCCAGCAGTGCCCAGAGCCAAGAGACCCAGTACTTC. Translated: CASSAQSQETQYF.

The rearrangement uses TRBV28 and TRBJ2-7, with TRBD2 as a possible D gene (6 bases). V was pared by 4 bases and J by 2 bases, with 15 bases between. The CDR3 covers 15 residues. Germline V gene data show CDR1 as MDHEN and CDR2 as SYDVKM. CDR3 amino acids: CASSSSPGGTYEQYF. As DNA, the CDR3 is TGTGCCAGCAGTTCCTCCCCCGGCGGGACCTACGAGCAGTACTTC.

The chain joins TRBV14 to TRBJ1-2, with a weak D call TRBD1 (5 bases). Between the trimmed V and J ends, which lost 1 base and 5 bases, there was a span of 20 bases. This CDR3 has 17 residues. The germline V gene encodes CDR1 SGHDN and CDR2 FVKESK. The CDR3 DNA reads TGTGCCAGCAGCCAAGGTGCAGGGTCTCATGGCACTTATGGCTACACCTTC. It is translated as CASSQGAGSHGTYGYTF.

The CDR3 DNA follows: TGTGCCAGCAGCGGACTAGCGGCGAACACCGGGGAGCTGTTTTTT. This encodes CASSGLAANTGELFF. The gene calls are TRBV9 and TRBJ2-2, with 9 bases lining up with TRBD2. Looked up from germline, CDR1 is SGDLS and CDR2 is YYNGEE. CDR3 length: 15 amino acids. J was trimmed by 0 bases and V by 3 bases; bases with no gene match: 0.